The next 10 T cell receptor beta chains were all read from a single sample in a study of response to subunit inactivated influenza vaccine. TCRdb analysed the RT-PCR reads with MiXCR anew, one entry per CDR3 protein. This sample yields hundreds of thousands of distinct CDR3 sequences, of which 12% are seen a single time; 9.5% to 13% belongs to the top ten. This specimen consisted of PBMCs from blood, obtained on the day of vaccination. Every receptor here comes from a man between 50 and 59 years old who received an inactivated influenza vaccine.

This chain uses TRBV29-1 with TRBJ1-2; D possibly corresponds to TRBD1 (5 bases). Between the trimmed V and J ends, which lost 4 bases and 2 bases, there was a span of 8 bases. The CDR3 spans 12 residues. The V gene's germline CDR1 is SQVTM and CDR2 ANQGSEA. The CDR3 DNA is TGCAGCGTTGGGAGGGGAAACTATGGCTACACCTTC. Amino acids: CSVGRGNYGYTF. Based on the CDR3 plus reference TRBV29-1 and TRBJ1-2, the full variable domain is SAVISQKPSRDICQRGTSLTIQCQVDSQVTMMFWYRQQPGQSLTLIATANQGSEATYESGFVIDKFPISRPNLTFSTLTVSNMSPEDSSIYLCSVGRGNYGYTFGSGTRLTVV.

The rearrangement links TRBV7-9 to TRBJ2-7; D not resolved. Germline CDR1 is SEHNR and CDR2 is FQNEAQ (reference sequence). Trimming left V 2 bases short and J 1 base short, with 15 bases between. This CDR3 has 16 residues. CDR3 region: CASSLSGRQRSYEQYF. CDR3 DNA: TGTGCCAGCAGCTTAAGTGGCAGGCAAAGGTCCTACGAGCAGTACTTC.

This chain uses TRBV4-1 with TRBJ2-2; 13 bases are shared with TRBD2. Germline loops: CDR1 MGHRA, CDR2 YSYEKL. V shed 4 bases, J shed 7 bases, and the junction held 6 bases outside the gene matches. The CDR3 consists of 16 residues. The CDR3 loop is CASSRGTSGAGGELFF. The CDR3 DNA reads as TGCGCCAGCAGCCGGGGGACTAGCGGGGCTGGCGGGGAGCTGTTTTTT.

This clonotype was counted once. J is TRBJ2-1 and V is TRBV7-2, with a weak D call TRBD2 (6 bases). Trimming took 1 base from V and 12 from J, leaving 13 bases between them. CDR1 and CDR2 (germline): SGHTA, FQGNSA. This CDR3 contains 13 residues. CDR3 in DNA: TGTGCCAGCAGCTTAGTGGTCCGGGGGTTGCAGTTCTTC. Encoded protein: CASSLVVRGLQFF.

The chain carries TRBV5-1 and TRBJ2-7; TRBD1 is a possible D gene (7 bases). Trimming cost V 7 bases and J 3 bases, with 11 bases left between them. Germline-derived CDR1 and CDR2 are SGHRS and YFSETQ. This CDR3 spans 12 amino acids. Here the CDR3 reads CASGRGDYEQYF. CDR3 nucleotides: TGCGCCAGCGGCAGGGGGGACTACGAGCAGTACTTC. Variable domain in full (rest from reference TRBV5-1 and TRBJ2-7): KAGVTQTPRYLIKTRGQQVTLSCSPISGHRSVSWYQQTPGQGLQFLFEYFSETQRNKGNFPGRFSGRQFSNSRSEMNVSTLELGDSALYLCASGRGDYEQYFGPGTRLTVT.

This clonotype has a handful of counts. This CDR3 reads CASGRPLAFF. CDR3 in DNA: TGTGCCAGCGGGAGACCGCTCGCTTTCTTT. The chain joins TRBV12-3 or TRBV12-4 to TRBJ1-1; the D is unclear. This CDR3 has 10 amino acids. The V end was cut by 8 bases, the J end by 11 bases, with 12 bases between.

This clonotype was counted a single time. CDR3 nucleotides: TGTGCCAGCAGCCAAGATAGAACCCAGGGGGAAAAACTGTTTTTT. This codes for CASSQDRTQGEKLFF. The V and J genes are TRBV4-2 and TRBJ1-4, with D perhaps matching TRBD1 (6 bases). Looked up from germline, CDR1 is LGHNA and CDR2 is YNFKEQ. The CDR3 is 15 amino acids. V was trimmed by 0 bases and J by 8 bases, leaving 13 bases between them.

The rearrangement uses TRBV6-2 or TRBV6-3 and TRBJ2-3, with 10 bases lining up with TRBD2. In germline, CDR1 is MNHEY, CDR2 SVGEGT. The CDR3 runs to 16 residues. Trimming removed 0 bases from V and 6 bases from J; junction bases left unmatched: 6. CDR3 in amino acids: CASSYSEREGPDTQYF. The CDR3 coding sequence is TGTGCCAGCAGTTACTCTGAGCGGGAGGGCCCTGATACGCAGTATTTT.

This clonotype was observed many times. This chain joins TRBV4-1 and TRBJ2-7; the D is unclear. V was pared by 3 bases and J by 7 bases, with 10 bases between. The CDR3 sequence is 12 residues long. Germline CDR1 reads MGHRA; CDR2 reads YSYEKL. The DNA for the CDR3 is TGCGCCAGCAGCCAGATCAATACGGAGCAGTACTTC. It translates to CASSQINTEQYF.

The table lists this clonotype with many counts. CDR3 sequence: CASSMGRGGYTQYF. For the CDR3, the DNA is TGTGCCAGCTCAATGGGCAGGGGAGGTTATACGCAGTATTTT. This chain links TRBV27 with TRBJ2-3; D may be TRBD1 or TRBD2 (6 bases each). CDR1 is MNHEY, CDR2 SMNVEV, per germline (reference sequence). The V end was cut by 8 bases, the J end by 7 bases, with 19 bases between. This CDR3 contains 14 residues.